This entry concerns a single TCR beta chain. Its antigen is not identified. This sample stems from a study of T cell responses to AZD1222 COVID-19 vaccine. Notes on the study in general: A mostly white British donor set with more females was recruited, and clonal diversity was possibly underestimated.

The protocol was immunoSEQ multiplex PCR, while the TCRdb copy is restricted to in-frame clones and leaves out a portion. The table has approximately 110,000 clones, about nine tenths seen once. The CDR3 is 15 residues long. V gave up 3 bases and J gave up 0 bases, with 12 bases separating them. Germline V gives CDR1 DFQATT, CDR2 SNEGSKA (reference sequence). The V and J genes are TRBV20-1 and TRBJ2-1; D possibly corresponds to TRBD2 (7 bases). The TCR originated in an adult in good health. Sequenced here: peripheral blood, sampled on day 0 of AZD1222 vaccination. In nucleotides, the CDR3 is TGCAGTGCTAGTCGGGGGGCTAGCTCCTACAATGAGCAGTTCTTC. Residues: CSASRGASSYNEQFF.